The entry below gives a single T cell receptor beta chain sequence along with its context. The data originate from a study of cytomegalovirus exposure and HLA in healthy donors. Trimming cost V 5 bases and J 0 bases; bases outside gene matches: 10. The V gene's germline CDR1 is LNHDA and CDR2 SQIVND (reference sequence). CDR3 length: 18 residues. It was with 60 Vbeta and 13 Jbeta primers that the PCR ran. Libraries were prepared by immunoSEQ multiplex PCR; TCRdb keeps only in-frame clonotypes and omits some of them. This table has 170,000 or so clones, 75% to 85% appearing once. Sequenced: PBMCs. V is TRBV19 and J is TRBJ2-6; 7 nucleotides match TRBD2. This TCR was recovered from a woman aged 30 to 39 in good health and CMV-seropositive. The CDR3: CASSPPLADPSGANVLTF. The CDR3 bases are TGTGCCAGTAGTCCTCCCCTAGCGGATCCCTCTGGGGCCAACGTCCTGACTTTC.